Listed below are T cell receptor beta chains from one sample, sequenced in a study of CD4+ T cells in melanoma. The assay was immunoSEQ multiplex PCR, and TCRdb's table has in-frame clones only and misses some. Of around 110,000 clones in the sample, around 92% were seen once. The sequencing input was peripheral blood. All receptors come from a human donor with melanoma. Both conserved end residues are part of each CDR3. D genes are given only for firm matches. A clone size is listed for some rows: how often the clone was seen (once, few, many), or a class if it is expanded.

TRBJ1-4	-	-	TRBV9	TGTGCCAGCAGCGCCTCGGGACACCTTAATGAAAAACTGTTTTTT	CASSASGHLNEKLFF
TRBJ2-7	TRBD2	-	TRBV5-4	TGTGCCAGCAGTTATAGCGGGAGTTCGTACGAGCAGTACTTC	CASSYSGSSYEQYF
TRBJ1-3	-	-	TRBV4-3	TGCGCCAGCAGCCAAAACCCTCTAGGGAGCGGAAACACCATATATTTT	CASSQNPLGSGNTIYF
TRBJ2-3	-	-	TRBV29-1	TGCAGCGTCGCCGGGACGGTCACAGATACGCAGTATTTT	CSVAGTVTDTQYF
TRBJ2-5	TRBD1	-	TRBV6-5	TGTGCCAGCAGTTCCGGGACAGGTCGGGCCCAGTACTTC	CASSSGTGRAQYF
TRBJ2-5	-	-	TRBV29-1	TGCAGCGTTGAAAGCCCCAGCGCCCAGTACTTC	CSVESPSAQYF
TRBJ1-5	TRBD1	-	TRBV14	TGTGCCAGCAGCTCCGGGACAGGGTTTGGTCAGCCCCAGCATTTT	CASSSGTGFGQPQHF
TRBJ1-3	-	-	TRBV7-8	TGTGCCAGCAGCTTAGGAGCATTAGACACCATATATTTT	CASSLGALDTIYF
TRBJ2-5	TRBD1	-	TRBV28	TGTGCCAGCAGGGGGACAGGGCGGGTAGAGACCCAGTACTTC	CASRGTGRVETQYF
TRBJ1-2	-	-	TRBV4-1	TGCGCCAGCAGCCAATTCCAGACAGGCCGGTTAGATGGCTACACCTTC	CASSQFQTGRLDGYTF
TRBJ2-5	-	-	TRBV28	TGTGCCAGCATTCAAAACAGGGCTGTTATGGAGACCCAGTACTTC	CASIQNRAVMETQYF
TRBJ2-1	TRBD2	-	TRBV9	TGTGCCAGCAGCGTAGGACTAGCGGGGGGGCAGGTTCTTTACAATGAGCAGTTCTTC	CASSVGLAGGQVLYNEQFF
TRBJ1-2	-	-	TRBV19	TGTGCCAGTAGTGCGATACAGGGATCCTTGGGGGGCTACACCTTC	CASSAIQGSLGGYTF
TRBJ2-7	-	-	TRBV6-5	TGTGCCAGCAGTTACTCAGGCGGAGAGCAGTACTTC	CASSYSGGEQYF
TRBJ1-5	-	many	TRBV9	TGTGCCAGCAGCGTGGACACAGGTCGCAATCAGCCCCAGCATTTT	CASSVDTGRNQPQHF
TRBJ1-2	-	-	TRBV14	TGTGCCAGCAGCCAAACAGCCGCCCGGGGAGGCTACACCTTC	CASSQTAARGGYTF
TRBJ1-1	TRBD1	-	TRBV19	TGTGCCAGTACCGGGACAGGGGCCCTGAACACTGAAGCTTTCTTT	CASTGTGALNTEAFF
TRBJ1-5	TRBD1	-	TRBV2	TGTGCCAGCAGTACCACAGGGGGGGGTAATCAGCCCCAGCATTTT	CASSTTGGGNQPQHF
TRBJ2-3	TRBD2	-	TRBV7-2	TGTGCCAGCAGCTTGGTTAGCGGGGGGGGTACAGATACGCAGTATTTT	CASSLVSGGGTDTQYF
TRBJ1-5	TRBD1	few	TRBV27	TGTGCCAGCAGGCGGACAGGCGACAATCAGCCCCAGCATTTT	CASRRTGDNQPQHF
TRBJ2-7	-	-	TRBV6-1	TGTGCCGGCGCGGGTTGGGGTCCCTCCCCTGACGAGCAGTACTTC	CAGAGWGPSPDEQYF
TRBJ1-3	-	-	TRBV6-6	TGTGCCAGCGCCTACGACGTGAAGTCTGGAAACACCATATATTTT	CASAYDVKSGNTIYF
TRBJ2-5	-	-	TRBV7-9	TGTGCCAGCAGCTTAACGGGGGACGAGACCCAGTACTTC	CASSLTGDETQYF
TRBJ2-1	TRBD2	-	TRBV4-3	TGCGCCAGCAGCCAAGTTCTTAGCGGGGGGGCCTTCGATGAGCAGTTCTTC	CASSQVLSGGAFDEQFF
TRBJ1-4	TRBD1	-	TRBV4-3	TGCGCCAGCAGCCAAGCTGCAGGGGGAACTAATGAAAAACTGTTTTTT	CASSQAAGGTNEKLFF
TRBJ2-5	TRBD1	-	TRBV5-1	TGCGCCAGCAGCTGGGGGGACAGGGGCCAAGAGACCCAGTACTTC	CASSWGDRGQETQYF
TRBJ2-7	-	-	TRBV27	TGTGCCAGCAGTCCCCGGAGGTCCGGTGGCTCCTACGAGCAGTACTTC	CASSPRRSGGSYEQYF
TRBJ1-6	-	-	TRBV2	TGTGCCAGCAGGAGACAGCCTAATTCACCCCTCCACTTT	CASRRQPNSPLHF
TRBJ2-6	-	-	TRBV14	TGTGCCAGCAGCCAAATCCGGGACTCTGGGGCCAACGTCCTGACTTTC	CASSQIRDSGANVLTF
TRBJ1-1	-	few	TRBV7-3	TGTGCCAGCAGCGAAGGACATACTGAAGCTTTCTTT	CASSEGHTEAFF
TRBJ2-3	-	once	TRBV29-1	TGCAGCGTTGGGTTGGCAGATACGCAGTATTTT	CSVGLADTQYF
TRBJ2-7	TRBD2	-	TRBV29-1	TGCAGCGTGACTAGCGGGACGTACGAGCAGTACTTC	CSVTSGTYEQYF
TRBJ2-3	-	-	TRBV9	TGTGCCAGCAGCGTAGTGTCTAGCGGGCAAGGGGGCGCGCAGTATTTT	CASSVVSSGQGGAQYF
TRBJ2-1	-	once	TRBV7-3	TGTGCCAGCAGCCGGTCCAAATCGGGACACAATGAGCAGTTCTTC	CASSRSKSGHNEQFF
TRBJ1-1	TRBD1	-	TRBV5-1	TGCGCCAGCAGCTTGCAGGGGGCGCGAACTGAAGCTTTCTTT	CASSLQGARTEAFF
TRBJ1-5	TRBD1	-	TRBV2	TGTGCCAGCAGCCCCGGGACAGACGTAAGCAATCAGCCCCAGCATTTT	CASSPGTDVSNQPQHF
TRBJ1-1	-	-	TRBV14	TGTGCCAGCAGCCAATCTACGCGAACTGAAGCTTTCTTT	CASSQSTRTEAFF
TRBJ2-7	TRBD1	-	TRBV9	TGTGCCAGCAGCGGGGGGGACAGGGACGGATCCGAGCAGTACTTC	CASSGGDRDGSEQYF
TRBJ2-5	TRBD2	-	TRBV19	TGTGCCAGTTCGGGACTAGCACAAGAGACCCAGTACTTC	CASSGLAQETQYF
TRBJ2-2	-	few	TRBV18	TGTGCCAGCTCACCATCCCGTGGGGAGCTGTTTTTT	CASSPSRGELFF
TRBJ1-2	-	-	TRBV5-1	TGCGCCAGCAGCCTAACCATAGGACAGCAGAATAGTGTGGGCTACACCTTC	CASSLTIGQQNSVGYTF
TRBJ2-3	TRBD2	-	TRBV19	TGTGCCAGTAGTTCCATCGGACTAGTCTCCGCGGATACGCAGTATTTT	CASSSIGLVSADTQYF
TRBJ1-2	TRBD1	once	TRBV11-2	TGTGCCAGCAGCTCAATTCGGGAGACAGGGAATGGCTACACCTTC	CASSSIRETGNGYTF
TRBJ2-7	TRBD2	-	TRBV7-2	TGTGCCAGCAGCTTAGGGGCGGGGGTCGACGAGCAGTACTTC	CASSLGAGVDEQYF
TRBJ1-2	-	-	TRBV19	TGTGCCAGTACCTCGCGGAGGGACTATGGCTACACCTTC	CASTSRRDYGYTF
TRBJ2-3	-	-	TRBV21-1	TGTGCCAGCAGCAATGGCCCAAGGCGGGGGCAACCAGCTAGCACAGATACGCAGTATTTT	CASSNGPRRGQPASTDTQYF
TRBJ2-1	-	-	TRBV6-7	TGTGCCAGCAGTTACATGCGGGACCCCAATGAGCAGTTCTTC	CASSYMRDPNEQFF
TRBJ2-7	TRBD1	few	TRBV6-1	TGTGCCAGCGCAGGGACAGGCCTGAACGAGCAGTACTTC	CASAGTGLNEQYF